Reported below is one T cell receptor beta chain. Antigen: not known. Clones were read by immunoSEQ multiplex PCR, and TCRdb kept only the in-frame ones, dropping some. Found here are about 46,000 clones, roughly 93% of them singletons; the top ten hold 4% to 6%. This sample stems from a study of PD-1 blockade in classical Hodgkin lymphoma. Unmatched junction bases numbered 4, after V lost 4 bases and J lost 0 bases. Per germline, CDR1 SGHRS and CDR2 YFSETQ. CDR3 length: 15 residues. Regarding the study as a whole: With respect to the repertoire differences, their causes, possibly disease activity or prior therapy, remain undefined. Baseline TCR diversity was reportedly lower in newly diagnosed patients than in healthy donors. It was reported as lower still in relapsed/refractory patients.

Time point of the sample: newly diagnosed, previously untreated cHL patient sample. Comparison used PBMCs from newly diagnosed, untreated classical Hodgkin lymphoma. The chain is built from TRBV5-1 and TRBJ2-1; 7 nucleotides match TRBD2. The specimen sequenced was peripheral blood mononuclear cells (PBMCs). This receptor was taken from a human donor with classical Hodgkin lymphoma. As DNA, the CDR3 is TGCGCCAGCAGCGAAGGACTAGTCTCCTACAATGAGCAGTTCTTC. It specifies CASSEGLVSYNEQFF.